These T cell receptor beta chains were read from a single sample in a study of blood T cell repertoires in COVID-19. Only in-frame clones appear in the TCRdb table, and some are missing; sequencing was by immunoSEQ multiplex PCR. The sample includes about 270,000 clones, about nine tenths of them seen just once. The specimen was peripheral blood. The receptor set was obtained from a man aged 35-49 years who had recovered from COVID-19. Both conserved end residues are part of each CDR3. Each record gives: V gene, clone size, D gene, J gene, CDR3 protein, CDR3 DNA. The D gene is left open where the match is weak. Only some rows state a clone size, as once, few, many or a class for expanded clones.

TRBV9	many	-	TRBJ1-2	CASSSRGSQRVDYGYTF	TGTGCCAGCAGCTCCCGGGGGTCCCAACGGGTAGACTATGGCTACACCTTC
TRBV20-1	-	TRBD2	TRBJ2-3	CSASGLAGGFDTQYF	TGCAGTGCTAGTGGACTAGCGGGAGGTTTCGATACGCAGTATTTT
TRBV9	-	-	TRBJ2-5	CASSVGLVEQTQYF	TGTGCCAGCAGCGTAGGGCTAGTTGAACAGACCCAGTACTTC
TRBV18	few	-	TRBJ1-1	CASSPQTGRVEAFF	TGTGCCAGCTCACCACAAACAGGGAGAGTTGAAGCTTTCTTT
TRBV7-9	-	TRBD2	TRBJ2-1	CASSLDVAGGINEQFF	TGTGCCAGCAGCTTAGATGTAGCGGGGGGCATCAATGAGCAGTTCTTC
TRBV25-1	-	TRBD2	TRBJ2-5	CASSEYAGEGGGRETQYF	TGTGCCAGCAGTGAATATGCTGGTGAGGGCGGGGGACGGGAGACCCAGTACTTC
TRBV5-1	once	-	TRBJ1-1	CASSFRDTEAFF	TGCGCCAGCAGCTTTCGAGACACTGAAGCTTTCTTT
TRBV7-8	-	TRBD2	TRBJ2-1	CASRWYLAGGGNEQFF	TGTGCCAGCAGATGGTACCTAGCGGGGGGGGGCAATGAGCAGTTCTTC
TRBV5-4	-	TRBD2	TRBJ2-5	CASTSGLAGGETQYF	TGTGCCAGCACCTCGGGACTAGCGGGAGGAGAGACCCAGTACTTC
TRBV7-9	-	TRBD1	TRBJ1-1	CASSPWDRGNTEAFF	TGTGCCAGCAGCCCCTGGGACAGAGGTAACACTGAAGCTTTCTTT